This is a list of T cell receptor beta chains from one sample in a study of T cell changes during pregnancy in multiple sclerosis. Assay used: immunoSEQ multiplex PCR; TCRdb lists only in-frame clones, some missing. The sample has 65,000 to 80,000 clones, 90% to 95% seen once; the top ten hold more than 0.8%. The sequencing used peripheral blood, collected in the first trimester of pregnancy. The receptor source for this set is a female donor with multiple sclerosis, enrolled in a pregnancy study. CDR3s include the opening cysteine and the closing phenylalanine or tryptophan. The order of the fields is V gene, J gene, D gene, clone size, CDR3 DNA, CDR3 protein. The D gene is left open where the match is weak. Clone size appears in some rows only: once, few, many, or a class for an expanded clone.

TRBV28	TRBJ2-1	TRBD1	NA	TGTGCCAGCAGGAGTAGGGGAGGGACAGGGCCTCTTAATGAGCAGTTCTTC	CASRSRGGTGPLNEQFF
TRBV19	TRBJ1-5	NA	once	TGTGCCAGTAGTATAGTAGCAGGGGCCCATCGACCCCAGCATTTT	CASSIVAGAHRPQHF
TRBV27	TRBJ2-7	TRBD1	NA	TGTGCCAGCAGTATCGCCGGGACAGCCTCCTACGAGCAGTACTTC	CASSIAGTASYEQYF
TRBV28	TRBJ2-7	NA	NA	TGTGCCAGCAGTTTAGATTCCGGGTTTAGCGAGCAGTACTTC	CASSLDSGFSEQYF
TRBV4-3	TRBJ1-1	NA	NA	TGCGCCAGCAGCCAAGAGCGGGTGAACACTGAAGCTTTCTTT	CASSQERVNTEAFF
TRBV29-1	TRBJ2-2	NA	NA	TGCAGCGCCGTGGACGGCGGGACCGGGGAGCTGTTTTTT	CSAVDGGTGELFF
TRBV29-1	TRBJ2-2	TRBD1	NA	TGCAGCGTATCCGGTCGGGCAGGGGGTAAGGCCGGGGAGCTGTTTTTT	CSVSGRAGGKAGELFF
TRBV11-2	TRBJ1-2	TRBD1	NA	TGTGCCAGCAGCTTAGTAGGGACAGGCGGACTCGTCTTGGGCTACACCTTC	CASSLVGTGGLVLGYTF
TRBV7-9	TRBJ2-3	TRBD2	NA	TGTGCCAGCAGCCTCCGAGCCGGGACTAGCGGGATCACAGATACGCAGTATTTT	CASSLRAGTSGITDTQYF
TRBV5-1	TRBJ2-3	TRBD1	NA	TGCGCCAGCAGCTTGGGGGGGACAGGGAATACAGATACGCAGTATTTT	CASSLGGTGNTDTQYF
TRBV6-1	TRBJ2-5	NA	NA	TGTGCCAGCAGTGTTCAGGCAGGGCCAGGGGAGACCCAGTACTTC	CASSVQAGPGETQYF
TRBV6-1	TRBJ1-4	NA	NA	TGTGCCAGCAGTGAAGGACTCTTAAATGAAAAACTGTTTTTT	CASSEGLLNEKLFF
TRBV4-3	TRBJ2-2	TRBD2	NA	TGCGCCAGCAGCCAAGCCCTACTAGCGGGGGATACGAACAGCGGGGAGCTGTTTTTT	CASSQALLAGDTNSGELFF
TRBV28	TRBJ1-5	NA	NA	TGTGCCAGCAGTTTAACACAGCCCCAGCATTTT	CASSLTQPQHF
TRBV11-2	TRBJ2-7	NA	NA	TGTGCCAGCAGCTTAAGGGACACCGGTCCTCTCTACGAGCAGTACTTC	CASSLRDTGPLYEQYF
TRBV6-5	TRBJ2-1	NA	NA	TGTGCCAGCAGTTACGGGTCGGGGTCCTACAATGAGCAGTTCTTC	CASSYGSGSYNEQFF
TRBV7-9	TRBJ1-4	NA	NA	TGTGCCAGCAGCTTAGCGATCTGGGCAGTCACCGAAAAACTGTTTTTT	CASSLAIWAVTEKLFF
TRBV6-1	TRBJ1-1	NA	NA	TGTGCCAGCAGCCGGGTTTGGGACACTGAAGCTTTCTTT	CASSRVWDTEAFF
TRBV11-1	TRBJ1-1	NA	NA	TGTGCCAGCAGCTTCGGGGGAAATGATGAAGCTTTCTTT	CASSFGGNDEAFF
TRBV7-2	TRBJ1-3	TRBD1	NA	TGTGCCAGCACCCGGGGACAGACTTCCTCGAACACCATATATTTT	CASTRGQTSSNTIYF
TRBV5-4	TRBJ2-7	TRBD1	NA	TGTGCCAGCAGCCCGAGTCCAGGACAGGGAAGGAACGAGCAGTACTTC	CASSPSPGQGRNEQYF
TRBV4-1	TRBJ2-3	TRBD1	NA	TGCGCCAGCAGCCAAGCAGGGGACAGAACAGATACGCAGTATTTT	CASSQAGDRTDTQYF
TRBV2	TRBJ2-1	TRBD2	NA	TGTGCCAGCGGCGGGACTAGCGGGGACTCCTACAATGAGCAGTTCTTC	CASGGTSGDSYNEQFF
TRBV4-1	TRBJ2-1	TRBD2	NA	TGCGCCAGCAGCCAAAGACTAGCGGGAGAGTACAATGAGCAGTTCTTC	CASSQRLAGEYNEQFF
TRBV18	TRBJ1-1	NA	NA	TGTGCCAGCTCACCGCCTGGCATTCGGGTTATTAACACTGAAGCTTTCTTT	CASSPPGIRVINTEAFF
TRBV5-1	TRBJ2-7	TRBD2	NA	TGCGCCAGCAGTAAGATTGAAGCGGGAGTGGGCGAGCAGTACTTC	CASSKIEAGVGEQYF
TRBV6-5	TRBJ2-1	NA	NA	TGTGCCAGCAGTTACAGACAGCCAAATGAGCAGTTCTTC	CASSYRQPNEQFF
TRBV6-5	TRBJ1-5	NA	few	TGTGCCAGCAGTTACTCCAGGATAGGACCCCAGCATTTT	CASSYSRIGPQHF
TRBV11-3	TRBJ2-2	TRBD1	NA	TGTGCCAGCAGCTCCGACAGGGGAGCGTCCGGGGAGCTGTTTTTT	CASSSDRGASGELFF
TRBV2	TRBJ1-6	TRBD1	NA	TGTGCCAGCAATTTAGGGGGCCAGGGAAATTCACCCCTCCACTTT	CASNLGGQGNSPLHF
TRBV9	TRBJ1-2	TRBD1	once	TGTGCCAGCAGCGGCCCGTCGGACAGGGGGCCATATGGCTACACCTTC	CASSGPSDRGPYGYTF
TRBV5-1	TRBJ2-7	NA	NA	TGCGCCAGCAACACAGGCGGGGCCTACGAGCAGTACTTC	CASNTGGAYEQYF
TRBV4-3	TRBJ2-1	TRBD1	NA	TGCGCCAGCAGAAGACAGGGTGGGTCCAATGAGCAGTTCTTC	CASRRQGGSNEQFF
TRBV5-5	TRBJ2-3	NA	NA	TGTGCCAGCAGCCCGGGACTGTACACAGATACGCAGTATTTT	CASSPGLYTDTQYF
TRBV2	TRBJ2-3	NA	NA	TGTGCCAGCAAGAACAGGGTGACAGATACGCAGTATTTT	CASKNRVTDTQYF
TRBV7-2	TRBJ1-1	NA	NA	TGTGCCAGCAGCCGGTGGACAGAAAGAGAAGCTTTCTTT	CASSRWTEREAFF
TRBV6-5	TRBJ2-7	TRBD2	NA	TGTGCCAGCAGTTACTCGGGACTAGCGGGCGAGCAGTACTTC	CASSYSGLAGEQYF
TRBV7-2	TRBJ2-1	NA	NA	TGTGCCAGCAGCTTAGACCTCGGTGAGCAGTTCTTC	CASSLDLGEQFF
TRBV7-9	TRBJ1-2	TRBD1	NA	TGTGCCAGCAGCTGGGACCTCAGGGGGCATGGCTACACCTTC	CASSWDLRGHGYTF
TRBV7-2	TRBJ1-1	NA	NA	TGTGCCAGCAGCTTAAAATCCTATGAAGCTTTCTTT	CASSLKSYEAFF
TRBV5-1	TRBJ2-3	NA	NA	TGCGCCAGCAGCTTGGGGCTAGCGCTCACAGATACGCAGTATTTT	CASSLGLALTDTQYF
TRBV29-1	TRBJ1-1	NA	NA	TGCAGCGTTGCTTTACTCTTGCGGGACACTGAAGCTTTCTTT	CSVALLLRDTEAFF
TRBV7-9	TRBJ1-1	NA	NA	TGTGCCAGCAGCTGGGACTCAGACACTGAAGCTTTCTTT	CASSWDSDTEAFF
TRBV29-1	TRBJ2-7	NA	NA	TGCAGCGTTCATTTTTCGGGATTTTACGAGCAGTACTTC	CSVHFSGFYEQYF
TRBV5-4	TRBJ2-2	TRBD1	NA	TGTGCCAGCAGAGGGGCTGGACAGGGTCCCGGGGAGCTGTTTTTT	CASRGAGQGPGELFF
TRBV6-1	TRBJ2-7	NA	NA	TGTGCCAGCAGTGAAGGGGGGGGCAAGGGCTACGAGCAGTACTTC	CASSEGGGKGYEQYF
TRBV5-5	TRBJ1-5	NA	NA	TGTGCCAGCGCTGGCCAGGAAAGTCAGCCCCAGCATTTT	CASAGQESQPQHF
TRBV27	TRBJ2-7	NA	once	TGTGCCAGCAGTTTACACAGGCTACGCTCCTACGAGCAGTACTTC	CASSLHRLRSYEQYF
TRBV6-1	TRBJ1-5	NA	NA	TGTGCCAGCAGTGAGAGTCAGCCCCAGCATTTT	CASSESQPQHF